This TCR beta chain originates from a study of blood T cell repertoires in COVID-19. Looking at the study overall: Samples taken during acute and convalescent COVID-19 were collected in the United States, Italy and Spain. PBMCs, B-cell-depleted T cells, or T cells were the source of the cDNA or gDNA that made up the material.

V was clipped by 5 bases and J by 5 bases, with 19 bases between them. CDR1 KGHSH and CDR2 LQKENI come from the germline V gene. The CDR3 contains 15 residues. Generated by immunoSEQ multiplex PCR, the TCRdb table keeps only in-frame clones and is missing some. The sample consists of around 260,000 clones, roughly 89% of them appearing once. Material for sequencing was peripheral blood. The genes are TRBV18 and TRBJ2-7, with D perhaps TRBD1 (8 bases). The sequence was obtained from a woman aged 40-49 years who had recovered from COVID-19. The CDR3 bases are TGTGCCAGCTCATCGAGCGGGACAGGAGGCCACGAGCAGTACTTC. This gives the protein CASSSSGTGGHEQYF.